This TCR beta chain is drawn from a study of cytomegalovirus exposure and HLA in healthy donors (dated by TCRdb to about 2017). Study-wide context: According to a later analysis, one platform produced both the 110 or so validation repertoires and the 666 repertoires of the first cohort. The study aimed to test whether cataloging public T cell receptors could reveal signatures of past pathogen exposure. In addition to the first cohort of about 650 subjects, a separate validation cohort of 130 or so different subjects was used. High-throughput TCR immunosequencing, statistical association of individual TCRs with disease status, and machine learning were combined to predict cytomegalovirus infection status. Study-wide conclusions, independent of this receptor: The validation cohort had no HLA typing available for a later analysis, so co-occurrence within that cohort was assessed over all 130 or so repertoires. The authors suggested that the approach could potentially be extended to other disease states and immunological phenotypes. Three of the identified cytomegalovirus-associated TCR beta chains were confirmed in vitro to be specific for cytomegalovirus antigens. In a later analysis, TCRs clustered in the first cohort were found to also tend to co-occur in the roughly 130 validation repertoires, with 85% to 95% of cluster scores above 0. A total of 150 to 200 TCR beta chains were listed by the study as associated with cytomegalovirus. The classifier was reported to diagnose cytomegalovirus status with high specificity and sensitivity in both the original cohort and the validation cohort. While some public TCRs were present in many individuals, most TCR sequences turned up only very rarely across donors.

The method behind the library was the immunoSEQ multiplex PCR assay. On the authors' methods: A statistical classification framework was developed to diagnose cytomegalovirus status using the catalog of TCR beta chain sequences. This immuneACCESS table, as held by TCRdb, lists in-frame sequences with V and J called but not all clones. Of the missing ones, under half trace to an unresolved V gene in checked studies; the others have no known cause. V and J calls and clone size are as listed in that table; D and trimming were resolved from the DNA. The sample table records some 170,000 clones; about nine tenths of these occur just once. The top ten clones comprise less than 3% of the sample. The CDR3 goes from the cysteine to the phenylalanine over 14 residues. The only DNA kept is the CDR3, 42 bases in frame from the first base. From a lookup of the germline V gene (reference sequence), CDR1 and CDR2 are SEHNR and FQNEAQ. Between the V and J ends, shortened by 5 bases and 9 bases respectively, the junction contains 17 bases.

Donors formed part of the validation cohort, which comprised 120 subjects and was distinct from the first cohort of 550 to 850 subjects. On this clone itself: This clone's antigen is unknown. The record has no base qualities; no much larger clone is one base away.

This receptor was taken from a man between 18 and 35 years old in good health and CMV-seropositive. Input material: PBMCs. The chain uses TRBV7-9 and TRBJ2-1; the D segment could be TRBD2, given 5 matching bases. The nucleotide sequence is TGTGCCAGCAGCGCCACCGGGGTCGGCAGTGAGCAGTTCTTC. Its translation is CASSATGVGSEQFF.